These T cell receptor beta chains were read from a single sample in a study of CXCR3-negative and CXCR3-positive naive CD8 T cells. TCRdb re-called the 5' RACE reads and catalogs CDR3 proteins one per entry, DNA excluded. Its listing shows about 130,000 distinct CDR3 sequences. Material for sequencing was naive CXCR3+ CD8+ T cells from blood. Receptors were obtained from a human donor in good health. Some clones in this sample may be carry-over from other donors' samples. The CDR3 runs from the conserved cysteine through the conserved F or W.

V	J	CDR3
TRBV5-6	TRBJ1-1	CASRDRMNTEAFF
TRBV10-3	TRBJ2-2	CAAAGTENTGELFF
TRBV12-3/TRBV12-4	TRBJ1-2	CASSSAAHQGHYGYTF
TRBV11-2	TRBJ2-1	CASSLGRKGAGAYNEQFF
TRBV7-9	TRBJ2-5	CASSPKSGFGVTETQYF
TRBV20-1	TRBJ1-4	CSARSYRDPNEKLFF
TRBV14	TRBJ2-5	CASSQVQWKQETQYF
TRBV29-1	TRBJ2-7	CSVVLTVQLNYEQYF
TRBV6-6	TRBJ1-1	CASSYPYQNTEAFF
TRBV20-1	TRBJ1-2	CSARDGRDRNYGYTF
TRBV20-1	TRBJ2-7	CSASRYLSGSGDEQYF
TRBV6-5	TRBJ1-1	CASSSIGDGGTEAFF
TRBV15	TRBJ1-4	CATSRDPLMANEKLFF
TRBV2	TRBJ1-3	CASSEQFGNTIYF
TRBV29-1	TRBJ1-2	CSVEGPIVDGYTF
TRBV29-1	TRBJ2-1	CSVPIFNEQFF
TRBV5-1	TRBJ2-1	CASSLVSGDNEQFF
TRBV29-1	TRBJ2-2	CSVPQGTGELFF
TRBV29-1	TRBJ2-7	CSVEAGGARPYEQYF
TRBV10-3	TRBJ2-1	CAISESADQTSHNEQFF
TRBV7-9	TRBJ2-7	CASSSITSLAGISEQYF
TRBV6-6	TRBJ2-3	CASSFPQGSTDTQYF
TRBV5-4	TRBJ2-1	CASSARGNPYNEQFF
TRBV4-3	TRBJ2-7	CASSQDSDREQYF
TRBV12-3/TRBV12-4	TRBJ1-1	CASSLGFGINTEAFF
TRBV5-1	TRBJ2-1	CASSLVWDKTHEQFF
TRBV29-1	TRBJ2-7	CSVEVGGLAGGPVQYF
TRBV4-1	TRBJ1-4	CASSQVQFGTGANEKLFF
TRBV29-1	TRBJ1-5	CSVVWENGDQPQHF
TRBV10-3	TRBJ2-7	CAPGELPCEQYF
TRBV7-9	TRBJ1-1	CASSLAGLSGFVTEAFF
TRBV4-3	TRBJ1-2	CASSQGTGIDYGYTF
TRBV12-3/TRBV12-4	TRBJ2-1	CASSTSDARFGEQFF
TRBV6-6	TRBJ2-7	CASSYSSRGEAEQYF
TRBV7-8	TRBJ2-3	CASSLGTSGNGWGDTQYF
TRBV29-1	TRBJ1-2	CSVEIQSYGYTF
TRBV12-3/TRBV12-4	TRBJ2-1	CASRLGARDEQFF
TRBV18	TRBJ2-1	CASSFTINEQFF
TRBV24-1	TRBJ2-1	CATSVSNSEQFF
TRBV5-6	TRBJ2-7	CASSLIGVGHEQYF
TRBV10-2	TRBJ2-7	CASSELALSYEQYF
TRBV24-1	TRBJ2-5	CATSDIRDGQETQYF
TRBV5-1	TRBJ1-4	CASSLWGDATNEKLFF
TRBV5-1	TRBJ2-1	CASSLRISTSGGSSEQFF
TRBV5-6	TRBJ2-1	CASSLDRYTYNEQFF
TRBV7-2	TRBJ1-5	CASSLETAYQPQHF
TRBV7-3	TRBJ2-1	CASSPSWQSYNEQFF
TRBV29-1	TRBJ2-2	CSVEDLGDTGELFF
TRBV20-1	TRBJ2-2	CSASAAGDAASGELFF
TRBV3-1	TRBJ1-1	CASSQGWDRGYLNTEAFF
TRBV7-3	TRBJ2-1	CASSEGTSGGPLRDEQFF
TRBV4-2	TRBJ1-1	CASSRTPGGLNTEAFF
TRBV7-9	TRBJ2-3	CASSLVLVTDTQYF
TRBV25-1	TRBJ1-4	CAAATGEKLFF
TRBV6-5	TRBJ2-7	CASSTGLTNYEQYF
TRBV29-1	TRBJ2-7	CSVEGQGYPEQYF
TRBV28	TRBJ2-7	CASSTGITYEQYF
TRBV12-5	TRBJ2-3	CASGTGQGGDTQYF
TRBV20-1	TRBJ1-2	CSARDSRYYYGYTF
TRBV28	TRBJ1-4	CASDDREDEKLFF